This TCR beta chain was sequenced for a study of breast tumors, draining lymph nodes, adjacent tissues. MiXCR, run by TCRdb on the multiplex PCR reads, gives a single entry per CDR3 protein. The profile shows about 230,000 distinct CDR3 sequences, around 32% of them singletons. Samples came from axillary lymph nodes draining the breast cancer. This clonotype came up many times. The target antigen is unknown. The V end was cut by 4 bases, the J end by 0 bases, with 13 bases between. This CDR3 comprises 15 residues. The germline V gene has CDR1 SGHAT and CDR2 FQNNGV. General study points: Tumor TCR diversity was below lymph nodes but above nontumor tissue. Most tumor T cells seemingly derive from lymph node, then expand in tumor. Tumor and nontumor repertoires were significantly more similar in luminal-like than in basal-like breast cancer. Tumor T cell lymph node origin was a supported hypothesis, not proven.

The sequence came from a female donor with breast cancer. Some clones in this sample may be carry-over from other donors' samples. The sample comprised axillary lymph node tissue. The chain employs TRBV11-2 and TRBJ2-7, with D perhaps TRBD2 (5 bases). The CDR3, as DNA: TGTGCCAGCAGCTCCACGGACTCAAGCTCCTACGAGCAGTACTTC. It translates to CASSSTDSSSYEQYF.